The source of this T cell receptor (beta chain) is a study of T cell responses to AZD1222 COVID-19 vaccine. This clone was recorded only once. Its antigen remains unidentified. This CDR3 spans 14 amino acids. Deletions cut 5 bases from V and 0 bases from J, with 10 bases between. CDR1 MNHEY and CDR2 SVGAGI come from the germline V gene. Findings of the study overall: Donor demographics were predominantly white British with a female majority; clonal diversity may be underestimated. Reportedly, nearly half the spike-specific TCRs target unmutated variant regions. Researchers report vaccine-associated CD4 TCRs spanning spike, with dominance at 160-218 and 743-854. Vaccination with two AZD1222 doses was followed by a rise in Spike-specific TCR breadth and depth.

Measured with immunoSEQ multiplex PCR; TCRdb has only the in-frame clones, and not every one. This table has around 180,000 clones, around 86% appearing once. J is TRBJ1-1 and V is TRBV6-5, with TRBD1 as a possible D gene (5 bases). This receptor was taken from an adult in good health. The source was peripheral blood, collected on day 0 of MenACWY control vaccination. CDR3 nucleotides: TGTGCCAGCAGTACCCAGACAGTGAACACTGAAGCTTTCTTT. This codes for CASSTQTVNTEAFF.